The rows below give T cell receptor beta chains drawn from one sample of a study of blood T cell repertoires in COVID-19. Some clones are missing from TCRdb's copy, which holds only in-frame ones; the method was immunoSEQ multiplex PCR. Of around 160,000 clones in the sample, roughly four fifths were seen once. Sequencing was performed on peripheral blood. These receptors were collected from a human donor with acute or convalescent COVID-19. The donor label of this sample is uncertain. CDR3s include the opening cysteine and the closing phenylalanine or tryptophan. D genes are given only for firm matches. Size tells how often a clone was seen (once, few, many) or the class of an expanded clone, and some rows leave it out.

clone_size: NA; d_call: NA; j_call: TRBJ2-2; v_call: TRBV2; cdr3_aa: CASRAITGELFF; cdr3_nt: TGTGCCAGCAGGGCCATCACCGGGGAGCTGTTTTTT
clone_size: NA; d_call: TRBD1; j_call: TRBJ1-1; v_call: TRBV7-2; cdr3_aa: CASSLDGTGDTEAFF; cdr3_nt: TGTGCCAGCAGCTTAGATGGGACAGGGGACACTGAAGCTTTCTTT
clone_size: NA; d_call: TRBD1; j_call: TRBJ1-2; v_call: TRBV27; cdr3_aa: CASSLRRGQGEAGYTF; cdr3_nt: TGTGCCAGCAGTTTACGACGGGGGCAGGGGGAAGCTGGCTACACCTTC
clone_size: NA; d_call: TRBD2; j_call: TRBJ2-1; v_call: TRBV5-1; cdr3_aa: CASSYSPGGEQFF; cdr3_nt: TGCGCCAGCAGCTACTCCCCGGGGGGGGAGCAGTTCTTC
clone_size: NA; d_call: TRBD1; j_call: TRBJ1-2; v_call: TRBV6-4; cdr3_aa: CASISTGTDYGYTF; cdr3_nt: TGTGCCAGCATCTCGACAGGGACTGACTATGGCTACACCTTC
clone_size: NA; d_call: TRBD1; j_call: TRBJ1-5; v_call: TRBV19; cdr3_aa: CASSILTTGGSSQPQHF; cdr3_nt: TGTGCCAGTAGTATTCTTACGACAGGGGGCTCTAGTCAGCCCCAGCATTTT
clone_size: NA; d_call: NA; j_call: TRBJ2-7; v_call: TRBV3-1/TRBV3-2; cdr3_aa: CASSQDWGGPGEQYF; cdr3_nt: TGTGCCAGCAGCCAAGATTGGGGGGGGCCGGGGGAGCAGTACTTC
clone_size: few; d_call: NA; j_call: TRBJ2-2; v_call: TRBV4-1; cdr3_aa: CASSQDPYVVGRGVHGELFF; cdr3_nt: TGCGCCAGCAGCCAAGACCCCTACGTCGTCGGCAGGGGGGTCCACGGGGAGCTGTTTTTT
clone_size: NA; d_call: TRBD1; j_call: TRBJ1-2; v_call: TRBV6-6; cdr3_aa: CASSYEGTVYGYTF; cdr3_nt: TGTGCCAGCAGTTACGAGGGGACAGTCTATGGCTACACCTTC
clone_size: NA; d_call: TRBD1; j_call: TRBJ2-2; v_call: TRBV11-1; cdr3_aa: CASSGRDRGYTGELFF; cdr3_nt: TGTGCCAGCAGCGGAAGGGACAGGGGTTACACCGGGGAGCTGTTTTTT
clone_size: NA; d_call: NA; j_call: TRBJ1-4; v_call: TRBV18; cdr3_aa: CASSLGVSNEKLFF; cdr3_nt: TGTGCCAGCTCACTGGGAGTGTCTAATGAAAAACTGTTTTTT
clone_size: few; d_call: NA; j_call: TRBJ1-1; v_call: TRBV11-2; cdr3_aa: CASSSRTAGGEAFF; cdr3_nt: TGTGCCAGCAGTTCACGGACAGCCGGCGGTGAAGCTTTCTTT
clone_size: NA; d_call: NA; j_call: TRBJ1-2; v_call: TRBV30; cdr3_aa: CAWSVTGNGYTF; cdr3_nt: TGTGCCTGGAGTGTAACGGGGAATGGCTACACCTTC
clone_size: NA; d_call: NA; j_call: TRBJ1-6; v_call: TRBV12-2; cdr3_aa: CASRLGTGGAGGSPLHF; cdr3_nt: TGTGCAAGTCGCTTAGGCACGGGCGGGGCCGGGGGATCACCCCTCCACTTT
clone_size: few; d_call: NA; j_call: TRBJ1-4; v_call: TRBV3-1/TRBV3-2; cdr3_aa: CASSHGLRGEKLFF; cdr3_nt: TGTGCCAGCAGCCACGGGCTACGGGGTGAAAAACTGTTTTTT
clone_size: NA; d_call: NA; j_call: TRBJ1-1; v_call: TRBV7-3; cdr3_aa: CASSSDSENTEAFF; cdr3_nt: TGTGCCAGCAGCTCGGACAGTGAGAACACTGAAGCTTTCTTT
clone_size: few; d_call: NA; j_call: TRBJ1-2; v_call: TRBV29-1; cdr3_aa: CSVGGPENYGYTF; cdr3_nt: TGCAGCGTCGGGGGGCCGGAGAACTATGGCTACACCTTC
clone_size: NA; d_call: TRBD1; j_call: TRBJ1-1; v_call: TRBV4-1; cdr3_aa: CASSPRPIQDRSTEAFF; cdr3_nt: TGCGCCAGCAGCCCTCGACCAATACAGGACAGGTCTACTGAAGCTTTCTTT
clone_size: NA; d_call: NA; j_call: TRBJ1-2; v_call: TRBV6-5; cdr3_aa: CASSLQEIGYTF; cdr3_nt: TGTGCCAGCAGTCTACAGGAAATTGGCTACACCTTC
clone_size: NA; d_call: NA; j_call: TRBJ1-1; v_call: TRBV19; cdr3_aa: CASSIIVQGNTEAFF; cdr3_nt: TGTGCCAGTAGTATAATCGTCCAGGGGAACACTGAAGCTTTCTTT
clone_size: NA; d_call: NA; j_call: TRBJ2-1; v_call: TRBV9; cdr3_aa: CASSVDGVGSNEQFF; cdr3_nt: TGTGCCAGCAGCGTCGACGGGGTCGGTAGCAATGAGCAGTTCTTC
clone_size: NA; d_call: TRBD1; j_call: TRBJ2-4; v_call: TRBV19; cdr3_aa: CASSTSQGSLNIQYF; cdr3_nt: TGTGCCAGTAGTACCTCACAGGGGTCTCTAAACATTCAGTACTTC
clone_size: NA; d_call: TRBD1; j_call: TRBJ1-1; v_call: TRBV6-5; cdr3_aa: CASIRTGGNTEAFF; cdr3_nt: TGTGCCAGCATCAGGACAGGGGGGAACACTGAAGCTTTCTTT
clone_size: NA; d_call: NA; j_call: TRBJ1-1; v_call: TRBV5-1; cdr3_aa: CASSREQGNTEAFF; cdr3_nt: TGCGCCAGCAGCCGTGAACAGGGGAACACTGAAGCTTTCTTT
clone_size: NA; d_call: NA; j_call: TRBJ2-5; v_call: TRBV4-1; cdr3_aa: CASSQAGVETQYF; cdr3_nt: TGCGCCAGCAGCCAAGCGGGGGTAGAGACCCAGTACTTC
clone_size: NA; d_call: NA; j_call: TRBJ1-1; v_call: TRBV30; cdr3_aa: CAWSKTGLNTEAFF; cdr3_nt: TGTGCCTGGAGCAAGACAGGATTGAACACTGAAGCTTTCTTT
clone_size: NA; d_call: TRBD1; j_call: TRBJ1-2; v_call: TRBV7-9; cdr3_aa: CASSLVGTGYGYTF; cdr3_nt: TGTGCCAGCAGCTTAGTTGGGACAGGGTATGGCTACACCTTC
clone_size: NA; d_call: TRBD2; j_call: TRBJ2-3; v_call: TRBV5-1; cdr3_aa: CASSFRSGGDWTDTQYF; cdr3_nt: TGCGCCAGCAGCTTTAGGAGCGGGGGAGACTGGACAGATACGCAGTATTTT
clone_size: NA; d_call: NA; j_call: TRBJ1-1; v_call: TRBV27; cdr3_aa: CASRLDAIVGDTEAFF; cdr3_nt: TGTGCCAGCAGACTCGACGCGATAGTGGGAGACACTGAAGCTTTCTTT
clone_size: NA; d_call: TRBD1; j_call: TRBJ1-6; v_call: TRBV27; cdr3_aa: CASSTGGMGNSPLHF; cdr3_nt: TGTGCCAGCTCGACAGGGGGCATGGGTAATTCACCCCTCCACTTT
clone_size: NA; d_call: NA; j_call: TRBJ2-7; v_call: TRBV5-8; cdr3_aa: CASSILTGYEQYF; cdr3_nt: TGTGCCAGCAGCATCTTAACAGGGTACGAGCAGTACTTC
clone_size: NA; d_call: NA; j_call: TRBJ2-5; v_call: TRBV12-3/TRBV12-4; cdr3_aa: CASSFNGVETQYF; cdr3_nt: TGTGCCAGCAGTTTTAACGGGGTAGAGACCCAGTACTTC
clone_size: once; d_call: TRBD1; j_call: TRBJ2-1; v_call: TRBV6-2/TRBV6-3; cdr3_aa: CASSRTRTGGNEQFF; cdr3_nt: TGTGCCAGCAGCCGCACCAGGACAGGGGGAAATGAGCAGTTCTTC
clone_size: NA; d_call: TRBD1; j_call: TRBJ2-7; v_call: TRBV19; cdr3_aa: CASSTGLGQLVVEQYF; cdr3_nt: TGTGCCAGTAGTACCGGCTTGGGACAGCTAGTTGTCGAGCAGTACTTC
clone_size: NA; d_call: NA; j_call: TRBJ2-2; v_call: TRBV5-1; cdr3_aa: CASSLVQGTGELFF; cdr3_nt: TGCGCCAGCAGCTTGGTCCAGGGCACCGGGGAGCTGTTTTTT
clone_size: NA; d_call: NA; j_call: TRBJ1-2; v_call: TRBV19; cdr3_aa: CASSPLGRGKEANYGYTF; cdr3_nt: TGTGCCAGTAGTCCTCTGGGCAGGGGTAAGGAAGCTAACTATGGCTACACCTTC
clone_size: NA; d_call: TRBD1; j_call: TRBJ1-5; v_call: TRBV2; cdr3_aa: CASGDLQGASNQPQHF; cdr3_nt: TGTGCCAGCGGGGATCTACAGGGGGCAAGCAATCAGCCCCAGCATTTT
clone_size: NA; d_call: TRBD1; j_call: TRBJ1-1; v_call: TRBV7-2; cdr3_aa: CASSSSRTGGTEAFF; cdr3_nt: TGTGCCAGCAGCTCATCCCGGACAGGGGGAACTGAAGCTTTCTTT
clone_size: NA; d_call: NA; j_call: TRBJ2-5; v_call: TRBV19; cdr3_aa: CASSIWTDQETQYF; cdr3_nt: TGTGCCAGTAGTATTTGGACAGACCAAGAGACCCAGTACTTC
clone_size: once; d_call: NA; j_call: TRBJ2-7; v_call: TRBV7-2; cdr3_aa: CASSPEQVLFYEQYF; cdr3_nt: TGTGCCAGCAGCCCCGAACAGGTCCTCTTCTACGAGCAGTACTTC
clone_size: NA; d_call: NA; j_call: TRBJ1-1; v_call: TRBV18; cdr3_aa: CASSPGQGYGTEAFF; cdr3_nt: TGTGCCAGCTCACCCGGCCAGGGTTACGGCACTGAAGCTTTCTTT
clone_size: NA; d_call: NA; j_call: TRBJ2-5; v_call: TRBV30; cdr3_aa: CAWRIRGNGETQYF; cdr3_nt: TGTGCCTGGAGGATTAGAGGGAACGGAGAGACCCAGTACTTC
clone_size: NA; d_call: TRBD1; j_call: TRBJ2-7; v_call: TRBV18; cdr3_aa: CASSPSQGANEQYF; cdr3_nt: TGTGCCAGCTCACCGTCGCAGGGGGCTAACGAGCAGTACTTC
clone_size: NA; d_call: TRBD1; j_call: TRBJ1-6; v_call: TRBV5-1; cdr3_aa: CASSWGTGNSPLHF; cdr3_nt: TGCGCCAGCAGTTGGGGGACAGGGAATTCACCCCTCCACTTT
clone_size: NA; d_call: NA; j_call: TRBJ2-5; v_call: TRBV10-3; cdr3_aa: CAIRGGGEETQYF; cdr3_nt: TGTGCCATCAGAGGGGGAGGGGAGGAGACCCAGTACTTC
clone_size: NA; d_call: NA; j_call: TRBJ2-5; v_call: TRBV7-2; cdr3_aa: CASSLFTSQETQYF; cdr3_nt: TGTGCCAGCAGCTTATTTACTAGTCAAGAGACCCAGTACTTC
clone_size: NA; d_call: TRBD1; j_call: TRBJ2-5; v_call: TRBV9; cdr3_aa: CASSEIQGPQETQYF; cdr3_nt: TGTGCCAGCAGCGAGATACAGGGGCCCCAAGAGACCCAGTACTTC
clone_size: NA; d_call: NA; j_call: TRBJ1-1; v_call: TRBV6-5; cdr3_aa: CASSTLRGVTEAFF; cdr3_nt: TGTGCCAGCAGCACACTCAGGGGAGTCACTGAAGCTTTCTTT
clone_size: NA; d_call: NA; j_call: TRBJ2-7; v_call: TRBV9; cdr3_aa: CASSVGQGGRIYEQYF; cdr3_nt: TGTGCCAGCAGCGTAGGCCAGGGGGGCCGAATTTACGAGCAGTACTTC
clone_size: few; d_call: NA; j_call: TRBJ2-2; v_call: TRBV7-3; cdr3_aa: CASSLRGRGTGELFF; cdr3_nt: TGTGCCAGCAGCTTAAGGGGGCGCGGCACCGGGGAGCTGTTTTTT
clone_size: once; d_call: NA; j_call: TRBJ2-7; v_call: TRBV30; cdr3_aa: CAWSVRMGRAEYF; cdr3_nt: TGTGCCTGGAGTGTACGAATGGGCAGGGCGGAGTACTTC